This T cell receptor (beta chain) was identified during a study of T cell responses to AZD1222 COVID-19 vaccine. V was trimmed by 4 bases and J by 0 bases, leaving 12 bases between them. This CDR3 has 15 residues. Germline assignment: CDR1 LNHDA and CDR2 SQIVND (reference sequence). This clone was observed a single time. Antigen specificity is unknown. Sequenced by immunoSEQ multiplex PCR; TCRdb stores in-frame clones only, minus some. Here the sample spans about 45,000 clones, around four fifths being singletons. General observations from the study: Spike-specific TCR breadth rose after two AZD1222 doses, and depth rose as well.

The analysis combined second doses at about 4 or about 12 weeks. The sequencing here drew on peripheral blood, taken 28 days after the second AZD1222 dose. This clonotype originated in an adult who received the AZD1222 COVID-19 vaccine. The chain carries TRBV19 and TRBJ1-2; D is ambiguous. CDR3 residues: CASSSPEKPNYGYTF. The CDR3 DNA reads as TGTGCCAGTAGTAGTCCAGAGAAACCTAACTATGGCTACACCTTC.